The 18 T cell receptor beta chains listed next were all sequenced from one sample in a study of Graves' ophthalmopathy and Graves' hyperthyroidism. Investigators amplified TCR beta CDR3 regions from RNA transcripts. Investigators did first-round RT-PCR with HTBI primers, then second-round multiplex PCR. TCRdb reprocessed the multiplex PCR reads with MiXCR, giving one entry per CDR3 protein. The top ten clones hold around 2.4% of a sample with about 370,000 distinct CDR3 sequences, about 18% of them seen once. The sequenced sample consisted of peripheral blood. The receptors come from an adult woman with stable Graves' hyperthyroidism.

Ten or more counts support this clonotype. In DNA form, the CDR3 reads TGTGCCAGCAGCTTCAGGACAGGGCACGGCTACACCTTC. Translated, it gives CASSFRTGHGYTF. This chain connects TRBV11-2 to TRBJ1-2, with 8 bases aligning to TRBD1. This CDR3 has 13 residues. The V and J ends lost 3 bases and 8 bases, in that order; junction bases with no gene match: 5. Per the germline V gene, CDR1 is SGHAT and CDR2 is FQNNGV.

The table lists this clonotype with many counts. The V gene is TRBV28, the J gene TRBJ2-7; D is possibly TRBD2 (6 bases). CDR3 length: 13 residues. Trimming removed 6 bases from V and 13 bases from J, with 22 bases in between. Germline CDR1 reads MDHEN; CDR2 reads SYDVKM. The CDR3 protein is CASSPQPRRVEYF. The CDR3 bases are TGTGCCAGCAGCCCGCAACCCAGGAGGGTGGAATACTTC.

Ten or more counts support this clonotype. The chain uses TRBV6-1 and TRBJ1-2; a possible D gene is TRBD1 (5 bases). Germline loops: CDR1 MNHNS, CDR2 SASEGT. CDR3 length equals 14 residues. The V end was cut by 8 bases, the J end by 6 bases, with 19 bases between. CDR3 protein: CASFTAGVRNGYTF. The CDR3 nucleotides are TGTGCCAGCTTCACGGCGGGGGTTAGGAATGGCTACACCTTC.

This clonotype showed up many times. V usage is TRBV5-1 and J usage is TRBJ2-5, with D unclear. CDR3 size: 11 residues. The V end lost 0 bases, the J end lost 7 bases, and 4 bases lay between the germline ends. From germline, CDR1 is SGHRS and CDR2 YFSETQ. CDR3 in DNA: TGCGCCAGCAGCTTGGATGGGACCCAGTACTTC. Translation: CASSLDGTQYF. Together with reference TRBV5-1 and TRBJ2-5, the CDR3 gives the full variable domain: KAGVTQTPRYLIKTRGQQVTLSCSPISGHRSVSWYQQTPGQGLQFLFEYFSETQRNKGNFPGRFSGRQFSNSRSEMNVSTLELGDSALYLCASSLDGTQYFGPGTRLLVL.

This clonotype showed up many times. This sequence joins TRBV6-1 and TRBJ1-2; 10 bases are a match to TRBD1. CDR3 length: 14 amino acids. CDR1 and CDR2 from the germline V gene are MNHNS and SASEGT. V lost 3 bases to trimming and J lost 7 bases; unmatched junction nucleotides: 5. CDR3 coding DNA: TGTGCCAGCAGTGATGGGGGACAGGGGCTTGGCTACACCTTC. Residues: CASSDGGQGLGYTF.

This clonotype was recorded at least ten times. The chain recombines TRBV6-1 with TRBJ2-7, with a weak D call TRBD2 (6 bases). Trimming removed 7 bases at V and 3 bases at J, with 10 bases between. The CDR3 runs 12 residues. CDR1 and CDR2 (germline): MNHNS, SASEGT. This CDR3 is CASTLGGYEQYF. CDR3 sequence (DNA): TGTGCCAGCACCCTGGGGGGCTACGAGCAGTACTTC.

This clonotype was counted at least ten times. This chain links TRBV18 with TRBJ1-2; D possibly corresponds to TRBD1 (6 bases). Trimming removed 1 base at V and 4 bases at J, with 13 bases between. Germline values: CDR1 KGHSH, CDR2 LQKENI. The CDR3 length is 15 residues. The CDR3 here is CASSPRTDRSYGYTF. CDR3 in DNA: TGTGCCAGCTCACCACGTACGGACAGAAGCTATGGCTACACCTTC.

This clonotype was found many times. The rearrangement links TRBV20-1 to TRBJ2-7; 9 nucleotides align to TRBD2. This CDR3 region has 15 residues. Germline loops: CDR1 DFQATT, CDR2 SNEGSKA (reference sequence). J was trimmed by 0 bases and V by 2 bases; bases with no gene match: 5. Written as DNA, the CDR3 is TGCAGTGCTAGACCGGGACTAGCAACCTCCTACGAGCAGTACTTC. Translating gives CSARPGLATSYEQYF.

The rearrangement links TRBV19 to TRBJ2-2; 7 bases are a match to TRBD1. The V gene's germline CDR1 is LNHDA and CDR2 SQIVND (reference sequence). There are 15 residues in the CDR3. V dropped 4 bases and J dropped 4; count of bases not matched to a gene: 6. The CDR3: CASSRQGVGTGELFF. CDR3 nucleotides: TGTGCCAGTAGTAGACAGGGCGTAGGCACCGGGGAGCTGTTTTTT.

This clonotype came up many times. This chain links TRBV7-8 with TRBJ2-7, with unresolved D. Germline values: CDR1 SGHVS, CDR2 FQNEAQ. The length of the CDR3 is 14 residues. The ends were cut back, 5 bases at V and 5 bases at J, with 16 bases in the middle. The CDR3 DNA is TGTGCCAGCAGCCTCAGCCCCCAAAGCGACGAGCAGTACTTC. Translation: CASSLSPQSDEQYF.

This clonotype has just a few counts. This sequence joins TRBV14 and TRBJ2-2; D uncertain. From germline, CDR1 is SGHDN and CDR2 FVKESK. Trimming stripped 0 bases from V and 9 bases from J, with 8 bases between. CDR3 length: 13 residues. Here the CDR3 reads CASSQDYQRELFF. For the CDR3, the DNA is TGTGCCAGCAGCCAAGATTACCAGCGGGAGCTGTTTTTT.

The chain joins TRBV6-1 to TRBJ2-5; 10 bases match TRBD2. Germline trimming cut 3 bases from V and 5 bases from J; bases unmatched to any gene: 12. Germline V gene lookup returns CDR1 MNHNS and CDR2 SASEGT. CDR3 size: 17 residues. For the CDR3, the DNA is TGTGCCAGCAGTGATACTATAACCGGGACTAGCGAGGAGACCCAGTACTTC. It yields the protein CASSDTITGTSEETQYF.

The chain recombines TRBV6-2 or TRBV6-3 with TRBJ2-5; 9 nucleotides agree with TRBD1. The junction had 17 bases not matched to a gene; V was cut back by 6 bases and J by 3 bases. The CDR3 sequence is 18 residues long. Germline CDR1 reads MNHEY; CDR2 reads SVGEGT. This CDR3 is CASSRPPGQGGLEETQYF. The CDR3 DNA sequence: TGTGCCAGCAGCCGGCCCCCGGGACAGGGTGGTTTGGAAGAGACCCAGTACTTC.

The sample holds many counts of this clonotype. Germline is not matched at one junction end, which may reflect a read error. The CDR3 region has the DNA TGTGCCAGCAGTTTTCTCCGGGCTAGCTCACACTTC. Its translation is CASSFLRASSHF. The rearrangement uses TRBV28 and TRBJ2-7; a weak D match, TRBD2 (5 bases). Germline loops: CDR1 MDHEN, CDR2 SYDVKM. The CDR3 length is 12 residues.

This clonotype appeared many times. The rearrangement uses TRBV12-3 or TRBV12-4 and TRBJ2-7, with D hard to call. The CDR3 runs to 12 residues. V was cut by 6 bases and J by 5 bases, with 11 bases left in between. The CDR3 sequence: CASSSYYHEQYF. In nucleotides, the CDR3 is TGTGCCAGCAGCTCCTACTATCACGAGCAGTACTTC.

In its sample, this clonotype was seen many times. This chain uses TRBV20-1 with TRBJ2-5, with 8 bases identical to TRBD2. Germline trimming cut 3 bases from V and 5 bases from J; bases unmatched to any gene: 11. CDR3 length: 15 residues. Germline V gives CDR1 DFQATT, CDR2 SNEGSKA (reference sequence). CDR3 nucleotides: TGCAGTGCTAGGCCCCAGACGGGAGGGAGGGAGACCCAGTACTTC. This sequence encodes CSARPQTGGRETQYF.

This clonotype was seen repeatedly, ten times or more. This chain links TRBV6-2 or TRBV6-3 with TRBJ1-5; 9 positions agree with TRBD1. This CDR3 contains 16 residues. Germline V gene sequence: CDR1 MNHEY, CDR2 SVGEGT. J was trimmed by 2 bases and V by 0 bases; bases with no gene match: 2. CDR3 DNA sequence: TGTGCCAGCAGTTACTCGTGGACAGGGGGCAATCAGCCCCAGCATTTT. Amino acids: CASSYSWTGGNQPQHF.

This clonotype was detected many times. The rearrangement links TRBV12-3 or TRBV12-4 to TRBJ2-7; D call uncertain. V lost 6 bases, J lost 4 bases, and 10 bases lay in between. There are 12 residues in the CDR3. In DNA, the CDR3 is TGTGCCAGCAGCCCAAGCCAGTACGAGCAGTACTTC. It specifies CASSPSQYEQYF.